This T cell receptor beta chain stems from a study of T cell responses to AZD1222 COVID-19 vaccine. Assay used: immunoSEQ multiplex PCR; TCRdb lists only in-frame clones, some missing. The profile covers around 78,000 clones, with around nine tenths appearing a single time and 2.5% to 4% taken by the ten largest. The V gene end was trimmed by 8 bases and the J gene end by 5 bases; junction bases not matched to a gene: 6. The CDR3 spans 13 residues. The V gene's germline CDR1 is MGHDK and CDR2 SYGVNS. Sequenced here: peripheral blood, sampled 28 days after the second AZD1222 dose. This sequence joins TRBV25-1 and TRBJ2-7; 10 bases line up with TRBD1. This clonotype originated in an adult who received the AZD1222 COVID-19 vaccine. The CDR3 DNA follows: TGTGCCAGCGAAACAGGGACAGGGGACGAGCAGTACTTC. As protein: CASETGTGDEQYF.